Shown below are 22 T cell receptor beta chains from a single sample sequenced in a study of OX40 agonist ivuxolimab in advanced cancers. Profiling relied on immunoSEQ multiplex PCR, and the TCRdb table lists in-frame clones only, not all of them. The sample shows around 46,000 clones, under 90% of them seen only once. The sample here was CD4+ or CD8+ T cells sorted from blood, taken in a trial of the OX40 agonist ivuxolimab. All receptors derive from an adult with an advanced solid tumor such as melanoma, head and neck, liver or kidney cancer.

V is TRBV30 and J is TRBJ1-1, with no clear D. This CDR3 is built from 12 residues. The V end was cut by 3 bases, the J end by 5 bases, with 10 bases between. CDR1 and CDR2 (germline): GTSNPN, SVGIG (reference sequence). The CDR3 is CAWRGVGTEAFF. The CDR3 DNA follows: TGTGCCTGGAGAGGCGTGGGGACTGAAGCTTTCTTT.

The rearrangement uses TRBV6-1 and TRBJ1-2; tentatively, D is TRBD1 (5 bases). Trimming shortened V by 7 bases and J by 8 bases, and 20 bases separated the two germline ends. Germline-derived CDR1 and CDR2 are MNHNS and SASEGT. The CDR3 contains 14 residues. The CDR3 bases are TGTGCCAGCACCATGGGACCGTCTCTATTCGGCTACACCTTC. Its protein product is CASTMGPSLFGYTF.

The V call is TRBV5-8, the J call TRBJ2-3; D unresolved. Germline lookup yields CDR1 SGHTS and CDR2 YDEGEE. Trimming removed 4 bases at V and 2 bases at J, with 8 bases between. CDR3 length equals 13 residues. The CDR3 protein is CASSLQYTDTQYF. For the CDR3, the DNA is TGTGCCAGCAGCCTCCAGTACACAGATACGCAGTATTTT.

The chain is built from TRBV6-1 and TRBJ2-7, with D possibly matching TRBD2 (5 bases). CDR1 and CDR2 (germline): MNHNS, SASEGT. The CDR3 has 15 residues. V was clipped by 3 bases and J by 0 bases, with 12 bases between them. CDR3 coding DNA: TGTGCCAGCAGTGATCAGCAGCGGTACTCCTACGAGCAGTACTTC. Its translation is CASSDQQRYSYEQYF.

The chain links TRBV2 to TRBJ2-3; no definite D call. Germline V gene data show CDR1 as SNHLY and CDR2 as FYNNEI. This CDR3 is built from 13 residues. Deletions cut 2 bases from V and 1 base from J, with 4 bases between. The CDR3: CASSESGTDTQYF. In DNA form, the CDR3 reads TGTGCCAGCAGTGAATCTGGCACAGATACGCAGTATTTT.

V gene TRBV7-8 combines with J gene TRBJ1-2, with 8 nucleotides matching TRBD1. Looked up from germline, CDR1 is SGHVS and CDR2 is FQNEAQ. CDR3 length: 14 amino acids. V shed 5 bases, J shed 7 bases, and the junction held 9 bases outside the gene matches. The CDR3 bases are TGTGCCAGCAGCGTACAGGGGGAAAGCCGTGGCTACACCTTC. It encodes CASSVQGESRGYTF. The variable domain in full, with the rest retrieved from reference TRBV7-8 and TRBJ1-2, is GAGVSQSPRYKVAKRGQDVALRCDPISGHVSLFWYQQALGQGPEFLTYFQNEAQLDKSGLPSDRFFAERPEGSVSTLKIQRTQQEDSAVYLCASSVQGESRGYTFGSGTRLTVV.

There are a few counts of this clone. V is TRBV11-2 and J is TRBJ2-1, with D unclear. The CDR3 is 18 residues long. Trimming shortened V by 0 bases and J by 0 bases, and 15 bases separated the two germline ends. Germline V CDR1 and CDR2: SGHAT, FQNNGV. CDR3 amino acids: CASSLEPPSNPSYNEQFF. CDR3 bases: TGTGCCAGCAGCTTAGAGCCCCCTAGTAACCCCTCCTACAATGAGCAGTTCTTC.

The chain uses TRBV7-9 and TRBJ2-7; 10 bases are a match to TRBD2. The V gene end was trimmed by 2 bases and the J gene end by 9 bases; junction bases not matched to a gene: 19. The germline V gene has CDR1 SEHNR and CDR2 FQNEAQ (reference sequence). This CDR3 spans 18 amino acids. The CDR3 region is CASSLRSWSSGRRDPQYF. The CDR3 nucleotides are TGTGCCAGCAGCTTAAGGAGCTGGTCTAGCGGGAGAAGGGACCCGCAGTACTTC. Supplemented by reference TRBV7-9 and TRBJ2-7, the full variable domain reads DTGVSQNPRHKITKRGQNVTFRCDPISEHNRLYWYRQTLGQGPEFLTYFQNEAQLEKSRLLSDRFSAERPKGSFSTLEIQRTEQGDSAMYLCASSLRSWSSGRRDPQYFGPGTRLTVT.

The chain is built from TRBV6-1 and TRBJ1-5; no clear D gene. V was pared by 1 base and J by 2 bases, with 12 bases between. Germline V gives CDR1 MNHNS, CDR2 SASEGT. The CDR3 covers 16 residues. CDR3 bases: TGTGCCAGCAGTGAAGGGGTAGGAATGGGCAATCAGCCCCAGCATTTT. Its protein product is CASSEGVGMGNQPQHF.

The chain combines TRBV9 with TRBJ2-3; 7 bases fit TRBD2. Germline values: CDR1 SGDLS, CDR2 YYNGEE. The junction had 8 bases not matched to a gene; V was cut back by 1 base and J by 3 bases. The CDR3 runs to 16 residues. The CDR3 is CASSVSGVVGTDTQYF. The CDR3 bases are TGTGCCAGCAGCGTAAGCGGGGTAGTGGGTACAGATACGCAGTATTTT.

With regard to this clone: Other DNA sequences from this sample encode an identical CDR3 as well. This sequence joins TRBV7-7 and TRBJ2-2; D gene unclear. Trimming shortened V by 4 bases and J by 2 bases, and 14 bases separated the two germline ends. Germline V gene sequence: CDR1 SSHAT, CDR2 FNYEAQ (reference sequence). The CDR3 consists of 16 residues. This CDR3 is CASSSGRLINTGELFF. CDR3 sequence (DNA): TGTGCCAGCAGCTCCGGACGCCTGATTAACACCGGGGAGCTGTTTTTT.

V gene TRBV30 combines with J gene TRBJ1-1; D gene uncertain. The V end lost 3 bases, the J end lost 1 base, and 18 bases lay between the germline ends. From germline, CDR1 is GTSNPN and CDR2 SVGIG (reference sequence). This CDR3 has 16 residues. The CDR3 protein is CAWRGFLAGPNTEAFF. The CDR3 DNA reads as TGTGCCTGGAGAGGTTTCTTAGCGGGCCCGAACACTGAAGCTTTCTTT.

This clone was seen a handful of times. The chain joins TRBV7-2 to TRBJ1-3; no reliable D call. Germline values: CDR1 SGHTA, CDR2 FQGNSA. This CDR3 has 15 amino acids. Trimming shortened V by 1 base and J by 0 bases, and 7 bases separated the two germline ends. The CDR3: CASSLGTLSGNTIYF. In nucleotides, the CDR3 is TGTGCCAGCAGCTTAGGGACCCTCTCTGGAAACACCATATATTTT.

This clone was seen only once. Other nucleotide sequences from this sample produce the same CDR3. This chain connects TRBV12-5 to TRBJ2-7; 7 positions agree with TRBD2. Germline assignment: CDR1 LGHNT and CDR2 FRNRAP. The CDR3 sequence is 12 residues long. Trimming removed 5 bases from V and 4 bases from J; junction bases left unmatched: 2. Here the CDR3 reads CASGPRGYEQYF. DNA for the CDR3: TGTGCTAGTGGTCCGCGGGGGTACGAGCAGTACTTC.

The CDR3 loop is CAIFRDNTEAFF. The CDR3 DNA is TGTGCCATCTTTAGGGATAACACTGAAGCTTTCTTT. V is TRBV6-1 and J is TRBJ1-1; D is ambiguous. This CDR3 has 12 residues. Trimming removed 10 bases at V and 2 bases at J, with 11 bases between. Germline assignment: CDR1 MNHNS and CDR2 SASEGT.

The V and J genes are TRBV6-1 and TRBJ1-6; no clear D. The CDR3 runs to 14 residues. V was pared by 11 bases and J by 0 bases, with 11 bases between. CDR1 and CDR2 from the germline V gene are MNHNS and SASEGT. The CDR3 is CAGGRSSYNSPLHF. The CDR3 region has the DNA TGTGCCGGAGGACGGAGCTCCTATAATTCACCCCTCCACTTT.

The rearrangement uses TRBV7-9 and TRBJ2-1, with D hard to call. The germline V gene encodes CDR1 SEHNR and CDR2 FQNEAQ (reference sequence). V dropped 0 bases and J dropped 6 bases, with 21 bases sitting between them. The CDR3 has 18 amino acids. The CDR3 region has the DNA TGTGCCAGCAGCTTAGCCCCGGCTGGCTGGGTACAACCCAATGAGCAGTTCTTC. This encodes CASSLAPAGWVQPNEQFF.

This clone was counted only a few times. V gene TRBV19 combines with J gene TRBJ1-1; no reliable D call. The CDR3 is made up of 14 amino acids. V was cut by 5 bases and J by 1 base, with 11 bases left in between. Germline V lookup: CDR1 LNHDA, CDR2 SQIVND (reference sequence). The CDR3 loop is CASSQRTGNTEAFF. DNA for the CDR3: TGTGCCAGTAGTCAACGGACGGGGAACACTGAAGCTTTCTTT.

The CDR3 nucleotides read TGTGCCAGCAGGGGCATCCGGATAGGGGCGGGGCCCTACAATGAGCAGTTCTTC. Its protein is CASRGIRIGAGPYNEQFF. V and J are TRBV2 and TRBJ2-1; weak D call: TRBD2 (6 bases). Germline V gene sequence: CDR1 SNHLY, CDR2 FYNNEI. CDR3 length: 18 amino acids. The germline V and J ends were trimmed by 6 bases and 2 bases, with 23 bases remaining between them.

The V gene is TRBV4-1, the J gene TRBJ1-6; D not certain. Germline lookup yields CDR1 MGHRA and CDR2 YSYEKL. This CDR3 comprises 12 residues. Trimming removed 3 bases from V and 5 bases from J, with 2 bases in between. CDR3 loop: CASSHDNSPLHF. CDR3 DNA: TGCGCCAGCAGCCACGATAATTCACCCCTCCACTTT.

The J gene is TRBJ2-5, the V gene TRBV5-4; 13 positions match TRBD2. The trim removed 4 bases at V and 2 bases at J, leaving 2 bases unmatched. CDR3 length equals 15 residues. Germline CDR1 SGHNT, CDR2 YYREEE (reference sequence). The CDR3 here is CASSPLAGGQETQYF. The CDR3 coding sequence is TGTGCCAGCAGCCCACTAGCGGGGGGGCAAGAGACCCAGTACTTC. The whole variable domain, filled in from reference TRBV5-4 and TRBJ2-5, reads ETGVTQSPTHLIKTRGQQVTLRCSSQSGHNTVSWYQQALGQGPQFIFQYYREEENGRGNFPPRFSGLQFPNYSSELNVNALELDDSALYLCASSPLAGGQETQYFGPGTRLLVL.

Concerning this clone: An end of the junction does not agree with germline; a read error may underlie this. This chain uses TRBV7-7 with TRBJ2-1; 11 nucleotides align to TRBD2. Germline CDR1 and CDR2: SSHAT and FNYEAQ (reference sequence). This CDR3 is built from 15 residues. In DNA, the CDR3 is TGTGCTAGCAGCCCCGTAGCGGGGGGGCCCGGTGAGCAGTTCTTC. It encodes CASSPVAGGPGEQFF.